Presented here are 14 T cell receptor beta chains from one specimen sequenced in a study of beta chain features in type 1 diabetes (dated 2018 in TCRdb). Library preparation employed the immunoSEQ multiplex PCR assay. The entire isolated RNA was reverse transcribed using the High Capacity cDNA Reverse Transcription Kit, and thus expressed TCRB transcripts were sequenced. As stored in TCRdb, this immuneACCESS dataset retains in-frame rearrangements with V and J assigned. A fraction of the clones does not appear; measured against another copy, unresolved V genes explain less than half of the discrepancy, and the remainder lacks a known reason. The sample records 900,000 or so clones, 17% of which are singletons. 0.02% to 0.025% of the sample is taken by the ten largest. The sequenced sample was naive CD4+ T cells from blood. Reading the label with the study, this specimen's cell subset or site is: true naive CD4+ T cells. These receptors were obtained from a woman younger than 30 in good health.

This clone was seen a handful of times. The CDR3 DNA follows: TGTGCCAGCAGCTTAGCCGGACAGGGTCACAATGAGCAGTTCTTC. Encoded protein: CASSLAGQGHNEQFF. This chain joins TRBV7-9 and TRBJ2-1, with TRBD1 matching over 8 bases. The CDR3 length is 15 residues. CDR1 SEHNR and CDR2 FQNEAQ come from the germline V gene (reference sequence). The junction had 3 bases not matched to a gene; V was cut back by 0 bases and J by 5 bases.

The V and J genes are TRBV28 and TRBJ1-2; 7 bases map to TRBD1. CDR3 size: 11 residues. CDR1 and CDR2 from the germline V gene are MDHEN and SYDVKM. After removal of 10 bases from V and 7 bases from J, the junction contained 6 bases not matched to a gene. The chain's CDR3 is CATATGFGYTF. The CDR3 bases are TGTGCCACCGCGACAGGGTTTGGCTACACCTTC.

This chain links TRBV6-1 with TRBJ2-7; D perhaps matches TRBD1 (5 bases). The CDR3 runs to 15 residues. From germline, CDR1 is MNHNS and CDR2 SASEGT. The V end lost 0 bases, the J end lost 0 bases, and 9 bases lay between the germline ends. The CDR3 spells CASSEAVGHSYEQYF. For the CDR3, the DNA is TGTGCCAGCAGTGAAGCGGTAGGACACTCCTACGAGCAGTACTTC.

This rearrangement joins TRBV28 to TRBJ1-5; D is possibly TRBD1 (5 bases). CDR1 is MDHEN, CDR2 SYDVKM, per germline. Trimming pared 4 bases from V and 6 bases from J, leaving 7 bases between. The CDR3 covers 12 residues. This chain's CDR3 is CASSSRVQPQHF. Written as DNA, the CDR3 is TGTGCCAGCAGTTCCAGGGTTCAGCCCCAGCATTTT. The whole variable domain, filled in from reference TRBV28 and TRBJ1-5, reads DVKVTQSSRYLVKRTGEKVFLECVQDMDHENMFWYRQDPGLGLRLIYFSYDVKMKEKGDIPEGYSVSREKKERFSLILESASTNQTSMYLCASSSRVQPQHFGDGTRLSIL.

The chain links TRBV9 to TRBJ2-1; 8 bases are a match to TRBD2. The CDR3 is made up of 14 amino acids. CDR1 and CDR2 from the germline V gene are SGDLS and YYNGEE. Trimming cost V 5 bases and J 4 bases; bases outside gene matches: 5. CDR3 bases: TGTGCCAGCAGGGGAGCGGGAGAGTACAATGAGCAGTTCTTC. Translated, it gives CASRGAGEYNEQFF.

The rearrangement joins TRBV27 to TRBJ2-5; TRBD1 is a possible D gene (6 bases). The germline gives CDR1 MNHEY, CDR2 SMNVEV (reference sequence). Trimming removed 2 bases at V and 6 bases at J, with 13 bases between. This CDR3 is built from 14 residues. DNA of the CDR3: TGTGCCAGCAGTTTACAGGGGAGCGTTCAGACCCAGTACTTC. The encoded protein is CASSLQGSVQTQYF.

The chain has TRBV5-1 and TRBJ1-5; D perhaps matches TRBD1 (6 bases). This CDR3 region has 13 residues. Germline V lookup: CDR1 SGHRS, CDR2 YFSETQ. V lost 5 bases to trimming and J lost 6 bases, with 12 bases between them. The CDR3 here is CASRGADSQPQHF. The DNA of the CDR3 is TGCGCCAGCAGGGGGGCAGATAGTCAGCCCCAGCATTTT.

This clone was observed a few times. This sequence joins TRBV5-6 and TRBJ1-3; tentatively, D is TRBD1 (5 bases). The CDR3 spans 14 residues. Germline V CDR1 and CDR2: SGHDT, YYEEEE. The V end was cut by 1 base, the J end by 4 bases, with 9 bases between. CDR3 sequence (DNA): TGTGCCAGCAGCTTGCTAGGGGAAGGAAACACCATATATTTT. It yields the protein CASSLLGEGNTIYF.

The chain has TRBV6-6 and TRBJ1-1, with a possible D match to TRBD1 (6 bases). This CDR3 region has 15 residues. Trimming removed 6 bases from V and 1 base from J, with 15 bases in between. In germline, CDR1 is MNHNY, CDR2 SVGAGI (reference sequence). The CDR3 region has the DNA TGTGCCAGCAGACGTACAGGGCGGGGGAACACTGAAGCTTTCTTT. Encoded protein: CASRRTGRGNTEAFF.

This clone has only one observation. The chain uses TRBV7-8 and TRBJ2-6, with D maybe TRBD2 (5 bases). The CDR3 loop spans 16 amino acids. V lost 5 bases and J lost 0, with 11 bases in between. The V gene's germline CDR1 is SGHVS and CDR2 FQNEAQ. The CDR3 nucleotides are TGTGCCAGCAGCCGGGGTGACGCCTCTGGGGCCAACGTCCTGACTTTC. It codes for CASSRGDASGANVLTF.

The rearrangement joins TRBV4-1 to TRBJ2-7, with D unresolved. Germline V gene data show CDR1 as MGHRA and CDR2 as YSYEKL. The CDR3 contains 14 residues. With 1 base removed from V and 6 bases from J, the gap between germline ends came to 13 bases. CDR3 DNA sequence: TGCGCCAGCAGCCAAGTGGGTCCAGTTTCCGAGCAGTACTTC. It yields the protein CASSQVGPVSEQYF.

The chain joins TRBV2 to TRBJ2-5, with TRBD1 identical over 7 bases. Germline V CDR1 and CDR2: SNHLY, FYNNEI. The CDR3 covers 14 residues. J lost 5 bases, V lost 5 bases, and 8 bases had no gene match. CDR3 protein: CASSRQGIQETQYF. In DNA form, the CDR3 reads TGTGCCAGCAGTCGACAGGGTATTCAGGAGACCCAGTACTTC.

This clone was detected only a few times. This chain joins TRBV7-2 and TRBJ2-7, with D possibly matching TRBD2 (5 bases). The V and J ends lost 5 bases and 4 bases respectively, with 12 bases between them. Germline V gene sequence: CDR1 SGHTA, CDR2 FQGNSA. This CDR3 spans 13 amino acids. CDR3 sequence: CASSPGPGYEQYF. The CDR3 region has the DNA TGTGCCAGCAGCCCCGGTCCGGGATACGAGCAGTACTTC.

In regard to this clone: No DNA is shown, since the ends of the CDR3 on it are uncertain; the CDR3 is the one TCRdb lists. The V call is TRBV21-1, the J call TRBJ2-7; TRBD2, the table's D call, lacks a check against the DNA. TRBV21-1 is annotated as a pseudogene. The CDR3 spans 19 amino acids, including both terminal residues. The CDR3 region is CASFVAPGTSGRGLDEQYF.